This record covers a single T cell receptor (beta chain). Its specificity is not known. Breast cancer patients provided tissue from their axillary draining lymph nodes. These data originate in a study of breast tumors, draining lymph nodes, adjacent tissues. A single record per CDR3 protein comes from TCRdb applying MiXCR to the multiplex PCR reads. The repertoire holds about 300,000 distinct CDR3 sequences, with around 31% as singletons. Germline CDR1 is SNHLY and CDR2 is FYNNEI. The CDR3 runs 15 residues. Trimming at V came to 3 bases and at J to 8 bases, leaving 9 bases not matched to a gene. Findings and limits, study-wide: Tumor TCR diversity was below lymph nodes but above nontumor tissue. Data only fit, rather than demonstrated, lymph node origin of most tumor T cells.

The clonotype was recovered from a female donor with breast cancer. Some clones in this sample may be carry-over from other donors' samples. The sequencing sample was made of axillary lymph node tissue. This chain uses TRBV2 with TRBJ1-1; TRBD1 matches 10 bases. The CDR3 nucleotides are TGTGCCAGCAGTGACGGACAGGGGGGGAGTACCGAAGCTTTCTTT. Encoded protein: CASSDGQGGSTEAFF.